Here is one TCR beta chain with its context. Its target is not known. These data are taken from a study of T cell responses to AZD1222 COVID-19 vaccine. The CDR3 spans 13 residues. V was shortened by 2 bases and J by 4 bases, with 8 bases between the two germline ends. CDR1 is GTSNPN and CDR2 is SVGIG in the germline V gene (reference sequence). This table comes from immunoSEQ multiplex PCR, and its TCRdb copy is limited to in-frame clones, with some not included. The data hold fewer than 150,000 clones, with roughly 90% observed a single time. Regarding the study as a whole: Compared with day 0, the breadth and depth of the Spike-specific TCR repertoire rose significantly after two doses of AZD1222.

The V call is TRBV30, the J call TRBJ1-4; D is unclear. Material: peripheral blood, obtained on day 0 of AZD1222 vaccination. The TCR originated in an adult in good health. In nucleotides, the CDR3 is TGTGCCTGGAGTCGGCCCGATAATGAAAAACTGTTTTTT. Its protein is CAWSRPDNEKLFF.